This T cell receptor beta chain was found in a study of control samples from healthy donors and cancer patients. V lost 1 base and J lost 7, with 20 bases in between. This CDR3 contains 17 residues. Per the germline V gene, CDR1 is SEHNR and CDR2 is FQNEAQ (reference sequence). Sequencing was performed with immunoSEQ multiplex PCR; in TCRdb, only in-frame clones are kept and a portion is missing. The table lists 29,000 or so clones, about 90% of them singletons. The source of this sequence is a female donor with melanoma. Sequenced sample: formalin-fixed, paraffin-embedded tissue. The J gene is TRBJ2-1, the V gene TRBV7-9, with D perhaps TRBD2 (5 bases). Here the CDR3 reads CASSLGVAGLAPNEQFF. CDR3 coding DNA: TGTGCCAGCAGCTTAGGTGTCGCTGGCCTAGCCCCGAATGAGCAGTTCTTC.